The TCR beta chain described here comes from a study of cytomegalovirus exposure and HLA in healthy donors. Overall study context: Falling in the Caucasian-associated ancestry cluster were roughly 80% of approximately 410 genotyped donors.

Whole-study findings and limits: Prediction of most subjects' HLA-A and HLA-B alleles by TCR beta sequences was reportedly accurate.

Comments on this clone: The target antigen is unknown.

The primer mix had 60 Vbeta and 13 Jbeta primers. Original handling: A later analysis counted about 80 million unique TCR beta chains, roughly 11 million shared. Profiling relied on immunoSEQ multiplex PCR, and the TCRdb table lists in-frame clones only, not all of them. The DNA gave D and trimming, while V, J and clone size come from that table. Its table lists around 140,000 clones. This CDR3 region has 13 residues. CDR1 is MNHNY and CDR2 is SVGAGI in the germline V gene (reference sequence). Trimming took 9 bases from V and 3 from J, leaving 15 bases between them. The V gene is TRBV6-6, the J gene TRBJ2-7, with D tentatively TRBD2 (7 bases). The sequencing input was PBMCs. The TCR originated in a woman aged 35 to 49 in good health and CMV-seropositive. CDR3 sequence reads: CASLGGGFYEQYF. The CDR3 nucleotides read TGTGCCAGTCTAGGCGGGGGCTTCTACGAGCAGTACTTC.